The entry below gives a single T cell receptor (beta chain) sequence along with its context. Its antigen target is currently unknown. No much larger clone is present one base from it, and per-base qualities are unavailable. V is pruned by 5 bases and J by 7 bases, leaving 13 bases of the junction without a gene match. CDR1 is given as SSHAT and CDR2 as FNYEAQ, both from the germline V gene (reference sequence). The CDR3, from cysteine to phenylalanine, totals 16 residues. Only the CDR3 DNA stays, 48 bases, in frame from base 1. Receptor amplification or capture employed the immunoSEQ multiplex PCR assay. Concerning the study's data processing: To diagnose cytomegalovirus status from the catalog of TCR beta chain sequences, a statistical classification framework was built. In its TCRdb copy, this immuneACCESS table keeps in-frame sequences only and misses some clones. Where compared with another copy, unresolved V genes explain less than half of these, and the others have no known cause. The V and J calls and clone size were taken over from that table, and D and trimming were inferred from the DNA. This sample holds approximately 210,000 clones; roughly 82% were observed only once. The ten largest clonotypes hold roughly 1.5% of the sample.

The donors belonged to the validation cohort of 90 to 150 subjects, which was separate from the roughly 700-subject first cohort. This sample stems from a study of cytomegalovirus exposure and HLA in healthy donors (dated 2017 in TCRdb). Notes on the research overall: According to a later analysis, one platform produced both the roughly 110 validation repertoires and the 670 or so repertoires of the first cohort. The study was designed to test whether signatures of past pathogen exposure could be identified by cataloging public T cell receptors. A separate validation cohort of some 130 different subjects was used in addition to the approximately 670-subject first cohort. The study combined high-throughput TCR immunosequencing, statistical association of individual TCRs with disease status, and machine learning to predict cytomegalovirus infection status. The investigation overall reported the following: In vitro tests confirmed that three of the cytomegalovirus-associated TCR beta chains recognize cytomegalovirus antigens. The validation cohort had no HLA typing available for a later analysis, so co-occurrence within that cohort was assessed over all 120 or so repertoires. The study gave a list of roughly 150 TCR beta chains associated with cytomegalovirus. A later analysis found that TCRs clustered in the first cohort also tended to co-occur in the 95 to 150 validation repertoires, with 94% of cluster scores above 0. It was suggested by the authors that the approach could potentially be generalized to other disease states and immunological phenotypes. In both the original and validation cohorts, the classifier was reported to diagnose cytomegalovirus status with high specificity and sensitivity. Across donors, most TCR sequences were observed very rarely, whereas some public TCRs were present in many individuals.

Sequenced sample: PBMCs. The rearrangement joined TRBV7-7 to TRBJ2-1; 8 middle bases align to TRBD2. The source is a young woman in good health and CMV-seronegative. At the DNA level, the sequence is TGTGCCAGCAGCACCCTCGGAGCGGGAGTAAGTAATGAGCAGTTCTTC. This sequence encodes CASSTLGAGVSNEQFF.